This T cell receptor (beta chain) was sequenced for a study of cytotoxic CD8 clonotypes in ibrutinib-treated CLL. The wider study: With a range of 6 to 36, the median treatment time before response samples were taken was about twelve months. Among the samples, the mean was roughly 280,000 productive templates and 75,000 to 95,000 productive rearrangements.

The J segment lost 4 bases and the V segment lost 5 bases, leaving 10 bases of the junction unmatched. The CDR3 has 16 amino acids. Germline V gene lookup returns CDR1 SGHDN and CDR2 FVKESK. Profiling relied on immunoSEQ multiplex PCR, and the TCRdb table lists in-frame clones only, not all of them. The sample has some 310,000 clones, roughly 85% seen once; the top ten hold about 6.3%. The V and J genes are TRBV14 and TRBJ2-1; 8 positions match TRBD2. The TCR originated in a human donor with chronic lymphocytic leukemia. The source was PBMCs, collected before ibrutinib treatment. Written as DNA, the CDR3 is TGTGCCAGCAGCAAAGCCGGGACTAGTGTGTACAATGAGCAGTTCTTC. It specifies CASSKAGTSVYNEQFF. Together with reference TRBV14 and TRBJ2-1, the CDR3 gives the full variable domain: EAGVTQFPSHSVIEKGQTVTLRCDPISGHDNLYWYRRVMGKEIKFLLHFVKESKQDESGMPNNRFLAERTGGTYSTLKVQPAELEDSGVYFCASSKAGTSVYNEQFFGPGTRLTVL.